The 22 T cell receptor beta chains given below trace back to one sample, sequenced in a study of T-cell memory formation after mild COVID-19. TCRdb reprocessed the 5' RACE reads with MiXCR, giving one entry per CDR3 protein. The repertoire holds fewer than 250,000 distinct CDR3 sequences, with around 25% as singletons. Sample: PBMCs or a T cell subset sorted from them (not recorded which). The source of these receptors is an adult woman who had mild COVID-19 (a few samples of this study predate the infection). Cell type and time point are not known.

CDR3 coding DNA: TGTGCCACCAGCAGGGACCAGACTGGAAATTCACCCCTCCACTTT. Its protein product is CATSRDQTGNSPLHF. This rearrangement joins TRBV15 to TRBJ1-6; no reliable D call. With 3 bases removed from V and 7 bases from J, the gap between germline ends came to 13 bases. This CDR3 spans 15 amino acids. The germline V gene encodes CDR1 LNHNV and CDR2 YYDKDF (reference sequence).

This clonotype was detected a few times. V is TRBV12-3 or TRBV12-4 and J is TRBJ2-7, with 9 positions matching TRBD2. Trimming took 8 bases from V and 0 from J; bases not matched to a gene: 2. The length of the CDR3 is 13 residues. The DNA for the CDR3 is TGTGCCAGCGGACTAGCGACCTCCTACGAGCAGTACTTC. Its translation: CASGLATSYEQYF.

This rearrangement joins TRBV12-5 to TRBJ2-7; unclear D gene. Germline CDR1 reads LGHNT; CDR2 reads FRNRAP. The V gene lost 2 bases and the J gene lost 3 bases, with 14 bases spanning the gap. The CDR3 is 15 residues long. The CDR3 sequence: CASGLSLGRGYEQYF. As DNA, the CDR3 is TGTGCTAGTGGTTTGAGCCTAGGAAGAGGCTACGAGCAGTACTTC.

CDR3 DNA: TGCAGCGTTGACAGGAGGGCAGATACGCAGTATTTT. The encoded protein is CSVDRRADTQYF. The chain has TRBV29-1 and TRBJ2-3, with D perhaps TRBD2 (6 bases). The V gene lost 3 bases and the J gene lost 4 bases, with 8 bases spanning the gap. CDR3 length: 12 residues. The germline CDR1 and CDR2 sequences are SQVTM and ANQGSEA.

V gene TRBV5-1 combines with J gene TRBJ1-1; 7 bases fit TRBD1. The CDR3 is made up of 14 amino acids. V lost 4 bases to trimming and J lost 6 bases; unmatched junction nucleotides: 9. Germline loops: CDR1 SGHRS, CDR2 YFSETQ. CDR3 DNA sequence: TGCGCCAGCAGCCCCGGACAGGCCCACGCTGAAGCTTTCTTT. This gives the protein CASSPGQAHAEAFF.

V gene TRBV5-1 combines with J gene TRBJ2-2, with 7 nucleotides matching TRBD2. From germline, CDR1 is SGHRS and CDR2 YFSETQ. The J segment lost 5 bases and the V segment lost 4 bases, leaving 11 bases of the junction unmatched. The CDR3 runs 16 residues. The CDR3, as DNA: TGCGCCAGCAGCCGGCCCGGCGGGAGCGGAACCGGGGAGCTGTTTTTT. It yields the protein CASSRPGGSGTGELFF.

This rearrangement joins TRBV24-1 to TRBJ1-2; D is unclear. The CDR3 has 15 residues. The V and J ends lost 2 bases and 8 bases respectively, with 17 bases between them. Per germline, CDR1 KGHDR and CDR2 SFDVKD. The DNA of the CDR3 is TGTGCCACCAGTGATTCCCTCAGTGGCATCCTCGGCTACACCTTC. Amino acid sequence: CATSDSLSGILGYTF.

The V gene is TRBV5-1, the J gene TRBJ1-1; 9 nucleotides line up with TRBD1. V dropped 4 bases and J dropped 6; count of bases not matched to a gene: 4. Germline CDR1 reads SGHRS; CDR2 reads YFSETQ. CDR3 size: 13 residues. The CDR3 region has the DNA TGCGCCAGCAGCCACAGGGGGCTAGCTGAAGCTTTCTTT. Translating gives CASSHRGLAEAFF. Full variable domain (missing parts from reference TRBV5-1 and TRBJ1-1): KAGVTQTPRYLIKTRGQQVTLSCSPISGHRSVSWYQQTPGQGLQFLFEYFSETQRNKGNFPGRFSGRQFSNSRSEMNVSTLELGDSALYLCASSHRGLAEAFFGQGTRLTVV.

CDR3 nucleotides: TGCAGTGCTAGAGATTTGCCGAATCAGCCCCAGCATTTT. Translating it yields CSARDLPNQPQHF. The gene calls are TRBV20-1 and TRBJ1-5; the D is unclear. Trimming shortened V by 0 bases and J by 4 bases, and 7 bases separated the two germline ends. This CDR3 is 13 amino acids long. CDR1 DFQATT and CDR2 SNEGSKA come from the germline V gene (reference sequence).

The chain recombines TRBV29-1 with TRBJ1-2; possible D gene TRBD1, 6 bases. This CDR3 has 11 residues. CDR1 and CDR2 from the germline V gene are SQVTM and ANQGSEA. The CDR3 loop is CILGGSYGYTF. The CDR3 DNA is TGCATCCTAGGGGGAAGCTATGGCTACACCTTC.

The genes are TRBV6-2 or TRBV6-3 and TRBJ2-1; TRBD2 aligns across 10 bases. The CDR3 is 18 amino acids. CDR1 and CDR2 from the germline V gene are MNHEY and SVGEGT. V shed 2 bases and J 5 bases; nucleotides not matched to a gene: 12. As DNA, the CDR3 is TGTGCCAGCAGTTACAGGTCTAGCGGGAGATGGGTTGACAATGAGCAGTTCTTC. Amino acid sequence: CASSYRSSGRWVDNEQFF.

The chain is built from TRBV5-1 and TRBJ2-7, with a weak D call TRBD2 (6 bases). V lost 4 bases, J lost 5 bases, and 19 bases lay in between. The CDR3 has 15 residues. Germline CDR1 is SGHRS and CDR2 is YFSETQ. The CDR3 protein is CASSPGLARLDEQYF. CDR3 DNA sequence: TGCGCCAGCAGCCCGGGACTGGCAAGACTAGACGAGCAGTACTTC.

The V call is TRBV15, the J call TRBJ2-1; D is uncertain. This CDR3 has 18 amino acids. Per germline, CDR1 LNHNV and CDR2 YYDKDF (reference sequence). Trimming shortened V by 8 bases and J by 3 bases, and 26 bases separated the two germline ends. The CDR3: CATGERVRLGYNYNEQFF. Written as DNA, the CDR3 is TGTGCCACCGGTGAAAGGGTAAGGCTTGGTTATAACTACAATGAGCAGTTCTTC.

As to this clonotype: An end of the junction differs from the germline gene, which may be a read error. The V and J genes are TRBV6-5 and TRBJ2-7; a weak D match, TRBD1 (6 bases). CDR3 length equals 16 residues. CDR1 is MNHEY and CDR2 is SVGAGI in the germline V gene. The CDR3 here is CASSYSRGTGSHEQYF. CDR3 coding DNA: TGTGCCAGCAGTTACTCGAGGGGGACGGGCTCCCACGAGCAGTACTTC.

This clonotype has just a few counts. The chain uses TRBV6-6 and TRBJ2-1, with 7 bases lining up with TRBD2. V lost 5 bases, J lost 7 bases, and 8 bases stayed unmatched. This CDR3 spans 14 amino acids. CDR1 and CDR2 from the germline V gene are MNHNY and SVGAGI (reference sequence). CDR3 DNA: TGTGCCAGCAGTCCACCCGGGACTAAGAATGAGCAGTTCTTC. Translation gives CASSPPGTKNEQFF.

This clonotype has only a few counts. V usage is TRBV24-1 and J usage is TRBJ2-1; 10 bases agree with TRBD1. The junction had 3 bases not matched to a gene; V was cut back by 5 bases and J by 3 bases. The CDR3 has 15 amino acids. Germline CDR1 KGHDR, CDR2 SFDVKD. CDR3 residues: CATSARTGGYNEQFF. The DNA for the CDR3 is TGTGCCACCAGTGCTCGGACAGGGGGCTACAATGAGCAGTTCTTC.

CDR3 sequence: CASRHQYGRVLGETQYF. The DNA for the CDR3 is TGTGCCAGCAGGCACCAGTACGGGAGGGTGTTAGGGGAGACCCAGTACTTC. This chain joins TRBV5-5 and TRBJ2-5; 8 positions match TRBD2. Germline V gene data show CDR1 as SGHKS and CDR2 as YYEKEE (reference sequence). The CDR3 totals 17 residues. With 5 bases clipped from V and 5 bases from J, the junction kept 17 bases outside the gene matches.

The chain couples TRBV27 to TRBJ2-4; 9 bases match TRBD1. The CDR3 is made up of 15 amino acids. The J segment lost 4 bases and the V segment lost 5 bases, leaving 6 bases of the junction unmatched. In germline, CDR1 is MNHEY, CDR2 SMNVEV (reference sequence). The CDR3 DNA reads as TGTGCCAGCAGTCCACCGGGACAGGGAAAAAACATTCAGTACTTC. Protein product: CASSPPGQGKNIQYF.

This clonotype was observed a handful of times. The V call is TRBV3-1, the J call TRBJ2-5; 7 bases line up with TRBD2. The germline V gene has CDR1 LGHDT and CDR2 YNNKEL (reference sequence). The V segment lost 1 base and the J segment 2 bases; nucleotides outside the gene matches: 7. The CDR3 loop spans 16 amino acids. The DNA for the CDR3 is TGTGCCAGCAGCCAAGGTTGGGTGGGGGGGCAAGAGACCCAGTACTTC. This gives the protein CASSQGWVGGQETQYF.

The chain employs TRBV24-1 and TRBJ2-2; TRBD1 aligns across 10 bases. Germline CDR1 and CDR2: KGHDR and SFDVKD. The V and J ends lost 4 bases and 3 bases, in that order; junction bases with no gene match: 4. The CDR3 extends over 16 amino acids. In DNA, the CDR3 is TGTGCCACCAGTGACCCCGGGACAGGGGACACCGGGGAGCTGTTTTTT. Encoded protein: CATSDPGTGDTGELFF.

The chain has TRBV9 and TRBJ1-2; 9 bases match TRBD1. V lost 3 bases, J lost 8 bases, and 11 bases stayed unmatched. CDR3 length: 15 residues. CDR1 and CDR2 (germline): SGDLS, YYNGEE. The CDR3 DNA sequence: TGTGCCAGCAGCGCCCGACCGGGACAGGGTGGCGGCTACACCTTC. This translates into CASSARPGQGGGYTF.

This chain links TRBV9 with TRBJ2-3; D could derive from TRBD1 or TRBD2 (5 bases each). Germline loops: CDR1 SGDLS, CDR2 YYNGEE. The ends were cut back, 0 bases at V and 5 bases at J, with 25 bases in the middle. The CDR3 runs 19 residues. CDR3 protein: CASSVGLSPGPRGGDTQYF. CDR3 DNA sequence: TGTGCCAGCAGCGTAGGGCTATCACCGGGACCAAGGGGTGGAGATACGCAGTATTTT.